The TCR beta chain described here comes from a study of OX40 agonist ivuxolimab in advanced cancers. The wider study: Under the entry rules, prior anti-PD-1, anti-PD-L1 or anti-CTLA-4 therapy was allowed, and around 36% had some.

The CDR3 is 13 amino acids. CDR1 and CDR2 (germline): SGHRS, YFSETQ. V lost 8 bases and J lost 8; bases outside the gene matches: 7. Generated by immunoSEQ multiplex PCR, the TCRdb table keeps only in-frame clones and is missing some. The sample shows tens of thousands of clones, about 85% of them seen only once. V gene TRBV5-1 combines with J gene TRBJ2-1; 10 nucleotides align to TRBD1. Specimen: CD4+ or CD8+ T cells sorted from blood, collected in a trial of the OX40 agonist ivuxolimab. The receptor's source is an adult with an advanced solid tumor such as melanoma, head and neck, liver or kidney cancer. The CDR3 protein is CASYRDRGHEQFF. Here the CDR3 DNA reads TGCGCCAGTTACCGGGACAGGGGCCATGAGCAGTTCTTC.